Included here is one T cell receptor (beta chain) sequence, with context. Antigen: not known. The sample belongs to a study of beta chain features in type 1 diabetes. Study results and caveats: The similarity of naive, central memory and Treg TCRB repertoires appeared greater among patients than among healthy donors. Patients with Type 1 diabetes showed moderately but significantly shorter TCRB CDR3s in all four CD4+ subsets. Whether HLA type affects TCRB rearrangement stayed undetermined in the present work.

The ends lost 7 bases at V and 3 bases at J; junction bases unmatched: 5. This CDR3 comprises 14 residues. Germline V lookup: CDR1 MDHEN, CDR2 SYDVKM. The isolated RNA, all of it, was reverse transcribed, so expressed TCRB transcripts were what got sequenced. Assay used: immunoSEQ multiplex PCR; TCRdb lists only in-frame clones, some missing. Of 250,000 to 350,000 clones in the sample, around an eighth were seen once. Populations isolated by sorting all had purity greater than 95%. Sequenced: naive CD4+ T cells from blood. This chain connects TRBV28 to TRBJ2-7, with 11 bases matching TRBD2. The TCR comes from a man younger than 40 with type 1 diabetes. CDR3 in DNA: TGTGCCAGCAATACTCTAGCGGGGGGCTACGAGCAGTACTTC. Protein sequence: CASNTLAGGYEQYF.